This T cell receptor (beta chain) originates from a study of regulatory T cells in long-lasting Graves disease. Study observations and caveats: Favored gene segments in persistent disease were TRBV28, TRBJ1-2 and TRBJ2-5. Accuracy might have suffered from few samples.

Time point in this sample: newly diagnosed GD, antithyroid drugs for less than 3 months. After RNA was extracted from PBMCs, the TCR library was made from it. All patients originated from an endocrinology department located in Xi'an, China. In building TCR beta libraries, iRepertoire HTBI primers were used together with Arm-PCR of CDR3 regions. A single record per CDR3 protein comes from TCRdb applying MiXCR to the multiplex PCR reads. The sample includes more than 300,000 distinct CDR3 sequences, about 16% seen only once; the top ten take 22%. This clonotype appeared many times. Its antigen is still unknown. Germline V gives CDR1 MDHEN, CDR2 SYDVKM. V shed 6 bases and J shed 2 bases, with 18 bases lying between them. This CDR3 has 16 amino acids.

The chain carries TRBV28 and TRBJ2-3; a weak D match, TRBD1 (6 bases). This specimen was peripheral blood mononuclear cells (PBMCs), taken at new diagnosis, from a patient treated with antithyroid drugs. The sequence came from a female donor with Graves disease. The CDR3 DNA reads TGTGCCAGCAGCCCCCCTGTTCGGGGACACACAGATACGCAGTATTTT. Its protein product is CASSPPVRGHTDTQYF. The full variable domain, completed using reference TRBV28 and TRBJ2-3, is DVKVTQSSRYLVKRTGEKVFLECVQDMDHENMFWYRQDPGLGLRLIYFSYDVKMKEKGDIPEGYSVSREKKERFSLILESASTNQTSMYLCASSPPVRGHTDTQYFGPGTRLTVL.